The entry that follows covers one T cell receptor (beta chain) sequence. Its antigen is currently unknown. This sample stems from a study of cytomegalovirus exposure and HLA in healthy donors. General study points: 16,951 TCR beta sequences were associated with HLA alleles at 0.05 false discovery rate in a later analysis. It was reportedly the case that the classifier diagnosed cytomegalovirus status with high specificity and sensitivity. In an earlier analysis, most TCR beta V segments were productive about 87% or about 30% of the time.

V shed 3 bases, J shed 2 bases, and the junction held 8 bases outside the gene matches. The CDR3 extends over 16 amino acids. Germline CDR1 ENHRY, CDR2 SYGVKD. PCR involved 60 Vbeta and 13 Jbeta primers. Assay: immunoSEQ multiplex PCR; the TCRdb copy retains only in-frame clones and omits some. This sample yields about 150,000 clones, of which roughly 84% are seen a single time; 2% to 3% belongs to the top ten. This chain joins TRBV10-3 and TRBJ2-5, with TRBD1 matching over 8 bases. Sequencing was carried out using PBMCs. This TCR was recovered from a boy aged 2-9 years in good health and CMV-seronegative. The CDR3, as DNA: TGTGCCATCAGTGACCCTGGGACAGGCCGACAAGAGACCCAGTACTTC. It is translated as CAISDPGTGRQETQYF.